A selection of T cell receptor beta chains follows, all from one sample in a study of T cell responses to AZD1222 COVID-19 vaccine. Clones were read by immunoSEQ multiplex PCR, and TCRdb kept only the in-frame ones, dropping some. Found here are 150,000 or so clones, about 90% of them singletons; the top ten hold about 1.9%. The sequencing used peripheral blood, collected on day 0 of AZD1222 vaccination. These receptors were collected from an adult in good health. The CDR3 runs from the conserved cysteine through the conserved F or W. Fields, in order: J gene, D gene, V gene, CDR3 DNA, CDR3 protein. A D gene is named only where the DNA matches it firmly.

J: TRBJ1-4; D: -; V: TRBV7-9; DNA: TGTGCCAGCAGCTCCGCCGGGACCACTAATGAAAAACTGTTTTTT; CDR3: CASSSAGTTNEKLFF
J: TRBJ2-7; D: -; V: TRBV7-7; DNA: TGTGCTAGCAGCTTAGACAGAAACTCCTACGAGCAGTACTTC; CDR3: CASSLDRNSYEQYF
J: TRBJ2-1; D: -; V: TRBV7-9; DNA: TGTGCCAGCAGCTTCTATGGTTCCGATGAGCAGTTCTTC; CDR3: CASSFYGSDEQFF
J: TRBJ1-5; D: TRBD1; V: TRBV2; DNA: TGTGCCAGCAGGAACAGGGGTAGCAATCAGCCCCAGCATTTT; CDR3: CASRNRGSNQPQHF
J: TRBJ2-5; D: -; V: TRBV11-3; DNA: TGTGCCAGCAGCTTAGAGGGGGGACCCGGGGAGACCCAGTACTTC; CDR3: CASSLEGGPGETQYF
J: TRBJ1-4; D: TRBD1; V: TRBV9; DNA: TGTGCCAGCAGCGAAGCCCCACTCCCGAGGGGGCCGAATGAAAAACTGTTTTTT; CDR3: CASSEAPLPRGPNEKLFF
J: TRBJ1-1; D: -; V: TRBV18; DNA: TGTGCCAGCTCACCAGGGATTATGAACACTGAAGCTTTCTTT; CDR3: CASSPGIMNTEAFF
J: TRBJ2-5; D: TRBD1; V: TRBV28; DNA: TGTGCCAGCAATCTACAGGGGGCGCGGGAGACCCAGTACTTC; CDR3: CASNLQGARETQYF
J: TRBJ1-4; D: TRBD1; V: TRBV4-2; DNA: TGTGCCAGCAGCCCTGGACAGGGCTACGTTGAAAAACTGTTTTTT; CDR3: CASSPGQGYVEKLFF
J: TRBJ2-3; D: TRBD1; V: TRBV11-3; DNA: TGTGCCAGCAGCTTAGGGACAGGGGAAAGCACAGATACGCAGTATTTT; CDR3: CASSLGTGESTDTQYF
J: TRBJ1-2; D: -; V: TRBV4-1; DNA: TGCGCCAGCAGCCAAGAGGCCGGGAACCTCTATGGCTACACCTTC; CDR3: CASSQEAGNLYGYTF